These 5 T cell receptor beta chains originate from one sample sequenced in a study of CD8 T cells in Susac syndrome. It was with random hexamers that about 0.45 to 1 ug RNA was reverse transcribed. TCRdb re-called the immunoSEQ multiplex PCR reads through MiXCR, storing one row per CDR3 protein. The profile shows 150,000 to 200,000 distinct CDR3 sequences, 94% of them singletons. Input material: CD4+ T cells from PBMCs. The receptors shown here come from a human donor with multiple sclerosis.

The V and J genes are TRBV12-3 or TRBV12-4 and TRBJ2-1; 8 bases line up with TRBD2. This CDR3 is 14 amino acids long. After removal of 3 bases from V and 6 bases from J, the junction contained 4 bases not matched to a gene. The CDR3 loop is CASSLSGSGNEQFF. CDR3 nucleotides: TGTGCCAGCAGTTTGAGCGGGAGCGGCAATGAGCAGTTCTTC.

The chain combines TRBV20-1 with TRBJ2-1; no definite D call. The germline V gene has CDR1 DFQATT and CDR2 SNEGSKA (reference sequence). The CDR3 runs 12 residues. Trimming removed 6 bases from V and 5 bases from J, with 11 bases in between. CDR3 in amino acids: CSADRQNNEQFF. The CDR3 coding sequence is TGCAGTGCGGATCGGCAGAACAATGAGCAGTTCTTC.

The chain employs TRBV14 and TRBJ1-2; D is possibly TRBD1 (5 bases). The CDR3 length is 13 residues. Trimming removed 4 bases from V and 5 bases from J, with 11 bases in between. The germline CDR1 and CDR2 sequences are SGHDN and FVKESK. CDR3: CASSPGTDYGYTF. The CDR3 nucleotides read TGTGCCAGCAGCCCGGGGACGGATTATGGCTACACCTTC. The entire variable domain, with the rest obtained from reference TRBV14 and TRBJ1-2, is as follows: EAGVTQFPSHSVIEKGQTVTLRCDPISGHDNLYWYRRVMGKEIKFLLHFVKESKQDESGMPNNRFLAERTGGTYSTLKVQPAELEDSGVYFCASSPGTDYGYTFGSGTRLTVV.

The gene calls are TRBV5-7 and TRBJ1-5; no clear D gene. TRBV5-7 carries the ORF label, with uncertain function. The CDR3 length is 12 residues. V was pared by 3 bases and J by 5 bases, with 6 bases between. CDR3 coding DNA: TGTGCCAGCAGCTCGTTATATCAGCCCCAGCATTTT. Translated: CASSSLYQPQHF.

V and J are TRBV12-3 or TRBV12-4 and TRBJ1-3; 9 bases agree with TRBD1. This CDR3 comprises 16 residues. The junction had 2 bases not matched to a gene; V was cut back by 2 bases and J by 0 bases. The CDR3 sequence: CASSLRQGVSGNTIYF. The CDR3 region has the DNA TGTGCCAGCAGTTTACGACAGGGGGTCTCTGGAAACACCATATATTTT.